These 12 T cell receptor beta chains were all obtained from the same sample, sequenced in a study of blood T cells in healthy people across ages. Then a second PCR, running about 6 to 12 cycles, was carried out with a sample-barcoded 5' primer and a J-beta primer mix. From the 5' RACE reads, TCRdb called clonotypes with MiXCR, one entry per CDR3 protein. The sample carries about a million distinct CDR3 sequences, roughly 51% recorded once. The sequenced sample consisted of blood. The receptors come from a woman aged 60-75 years in good health.

The chain joins TRBV5-5 to TRBJ2-7; 7 bases align to TRBD2. Germline values: CDR1 SGHKS, CDR2 YYEKEE (reference sequence). The CDR3 runs to 18 residues. The junction had 20 bases not matched to a gene; V was cut back by 4 bases and J by 4 bases. DNA for the CDR3: TGTGCCAGCAGCCCTATCCCCCCCCTAGCGGAGGGGCCTTACGAGCAGTACTTC. It encodes CASSPIPPLAEGPYEQYF.

This clonotype was counted a few times. The chain recombines TRBV27 with TRBJ2-4; D is unresolved. Germline CDR1 is MNHEY and CDR2 is SMNVEV (reference sequence). With 5 bases removed from V and 2 bases from J, the gap between germline ends came to 22 bases. The CDR3 totals 18 residues. CDR3 sequence (DNA): TGTGCCAGCAGTCGTTACCTGGAGAACGGATTAACCAAAAACATTCAGTACTTC. Its protein is CASSRYLENGLTKNIQYF.

The chain joins TRBV29-1 to TRBJ1-1; no firm D call. The germline V gene has CDR1 SQVTM and CDR2 ANQGSEA. The CDR3 consists of 12 residues. Between the trimmed V and J ends, which lost 2 bases and 0 bases, there was a span of 4 bases. DNA of the CDR3: TGCAGCGTTGAAAGGGTGAACACTGAAGCTTTCTTT. Protein product: CSVERVNTEAFF.

The rearrangement joins TRBV6-5 to TRBJ2-3; D could derive from TRBD1 or TRBD2 (6 bases each). This CDR3 is 15 amino acids long. V shed 1 base and J shed 2 bases, with 10 bases lying between them. Germline V gene data show CDR1 as MNHEY and CDR2 as SVGAGI. CDR3 sequence (DNA): TGTGCCAGCAGTTACTTTGCGGGACACACAGATACGCAGTATTTT. It is translated as CASSYFAGHTDTQYF.

In nucleotides, the CDR3 is TGTGCCAGCAGCCATAGGACAGGGCCCTACGAGCAGTACTTC. Translating gives CASSHRTGPYEQYF. The chain is built from TRBV11-2 and TRBJ2-7, with 8 bases that match TRBD1. V shed 5 bases, J shed 2 bases, and the junction held 5 bases outside the gene matches. CDR3 length: 14 amino acids. Germline CDR1 reads SGHAT; CDR2 reads FQNNGV.

This clonotype appeared a single time. An end of the junction differs from the germline gene, which may be a read error. The rearrangement uses TRBV20-1 and TRBJ2-7; TRBD2 matches at 14 bases. This CDR3 contains 15 residues. Looked up from germline, CDR1 is DFQATT and CDR2 is SNEGSKA (reference sequence). The CDR3 sequence: CSARGLAGVSSEPYF. The CDR3 DNA reads TGCAGTGCCAGGGGACTAGCGGGAGTCTCCTCCGAGCCGTACTTC.

V and J are TRBV7-3 and TRBJ2-1, with 9 bases aligning to TRBD2. This CDR3 contains 17 residues. CDR1 and CDR2 (germline): SGHTA, FQGTGA. V lost 4 bases to trimming and J lost 15 bases; unmatched junction nucleotides: 22. CDR3 in DNA: TGTGCCAGCAGCTCGAACGAGGCGGGAGGGCCTGTTTTGGGTCTGTTCTTC. Translating it yields CASSSNEAGGPVLGLFF.

The chain recombines TRBV5-1 with TRBJ1-2; weak D call: TRBD1 (5 bases). Germline V CDR1 and CDR2: SGHRS, YFSETQ. Trimming shortened V by 4 bases and J by 4 bases, and 14 bases separated the two germline ends. The CDR3 is 14 amino acids. This CDR3 is CASSPGGEGYGYTF. The CDR3 DNA reads as TGCGCCAGCAGCCCCGGAGGGGAGGGCTATGGCTACACCTTC.

The chain has TRBV7-6 and TRBJ1-1; the D is unclear. The CDR3 is 16 amino acids. Trimming pared 5 bases from V and 4 bases from J, leaving 20 bases between. The germline V gene has CDR1 SGHVS and CDR2 FNYEAQ. CDR3 amino acids: CASSPAPGWAGTEAFF. As DNA, the CDR3 is TGTGCCAGCAGCCCCGCCCCAGGCTGGGCCGGCACTGAAGCTTTCTTT. Full variable domain (rest looked up from reference TRBV7-6 and TRBJ1-1): GAGVSQSPRYKVTKRGQDVALRCDPISGHVSLYWYRQALGQGPEFLTYFNYEAQQDKSGLPNDRFSAERPEGSISTLTIQRTEQRDSAMYRCASSPAPGWAGTEAFFGQGTRLTVV.

This clonotype occurred once. The chain carries TRBV15 and TRBJ2-3; TRBD2 is a possible D gene (6 bases). CDR3 length equals 19 residues. Germline values: CDR1 LNHNV, CDR2 YYDKDF (reference sequence). Trimming shortened V by 0 bases and J by 1 base, and 20 bases separated the two germline ends. Here the CDR3 DNA reads TGTGCCACCAGCAGAGATGGTCGGGGCGGGGTCCGAGGCACAGATACGCAGTATTTT. As protein: CATSRDGRGGVRGTDTQYF.

The chain links TRBV2 to TRBJ1-5; D might be TRBD1 (5 bases). CDR1 and CDR2 from the germline V gene are SNHLY and FYNNEI. V shed 8 bases and J shed 8 bases, with 16 bases lying between them. This CDR3 comprises 13 residues. DNA of the CDR3: TGTGCCAGCGGGACTCATTCCGCGGAGCCCCAGCATTTT. Amino acid sequence: CASGTHSAEPQHF. The complete variable domain, with remaining parts taken from reference TRBV2 and TRBJ1-5, reads EPEVTQTPSHQVTQMGQEVILRCVPISNHLYFYWYRQILGQKVEFLVSFYNNEISEKSEIFDDQFSVERPDGSNFTLKIRSTKLEDSAMYFCASGTHSAEPQHFGDGTRLSIL.

CDR3 region: CASSLHGRGASGRNEQYF. In DNA form, the CDR3 reads TGTGCCAGCAGCTTGCATGGCAGGGGGGCTAGCGGGAGGAACGAGCAGTACTTC. The genes are TRBV7-2 and TRBJ2-5; 11 nucleotides agree with TRBD2. TRBJ2-7 explains the end of the DNA better; the J call may be wrong. Germline CDR1 is SGHTA and CDR2 is FQGNSA. This CDR3 is built from 18 residues.